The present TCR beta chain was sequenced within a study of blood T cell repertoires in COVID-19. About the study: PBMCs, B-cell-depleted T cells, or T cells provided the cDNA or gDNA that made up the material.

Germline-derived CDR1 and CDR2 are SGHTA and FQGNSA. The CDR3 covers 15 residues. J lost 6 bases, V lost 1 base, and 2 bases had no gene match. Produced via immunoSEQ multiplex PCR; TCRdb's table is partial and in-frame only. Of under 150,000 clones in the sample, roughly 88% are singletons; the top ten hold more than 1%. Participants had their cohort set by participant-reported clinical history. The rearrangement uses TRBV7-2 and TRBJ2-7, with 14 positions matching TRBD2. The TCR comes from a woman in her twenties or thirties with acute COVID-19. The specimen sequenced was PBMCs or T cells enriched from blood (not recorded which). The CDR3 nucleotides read TGTGCCAGCAGCTTAGTTGGGACTAGCGGGAGCGAGCAGTACTTC. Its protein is CASSLVGTSGSEQYF.